The next 21 T cell receptor beta chains were all read from a single sample in a study of post-analysis software for immune sequencing data. Tagging with unique molecular identifiers was a feature of the TCR beta cDNA libraries. TCRdb processed the PCR reads anew with MiXCR; each CDR3 protein has one entry. The sample holds 150,000 to 200,000 distinct CDR3 sequences, roughly 35% seen once. The sequenced sample was blood, obtained after autologous hematopoietic stem cell transplantation. The origin of the receptors is a girl between 5 and 17 years old with multiple sclerosis.

This clonotype has a count of ten or more. This chain links TRBV30 with TRBJ2-7; 7 bases align to TRBD1. There are 11 residues in the CDR3. Losses at the gene ends were 4 bases for V and 9 bases for J; bases not matched to a gene: 6. Germline lookup yields CDR1 GTSNPN and CDR2 SVGIG (reference sequence). The CDR3 DNA reads TGTGCCTGGATTGAGGGGGCAGGGCAGTACTTC. It encodes CAWIEGAGQYF.

There are many counts of this clonotype. V usage is TRBV20-1 and J usage is TRBJ2-7; 11 bases agree with TRBD2. The CDR3 covers 14 residues. Unmatched junction bases numbered 6, after V lost 6 bases and J lost 2 bases. The germline gives CDR1 DFQATT, CDR2 SNEGSKA (reference sequence). As DNA, the CDR3 is TGCAGTGCGCCGAGACTAGCGGGAACCTACGAGCAGTACTTC. This encodes CSAPRLAGTYEQYF.

This clonotype was counted many times. The chain uses TRBV29-1 and TRBJ2-7; 9 bases map to TRBD2. The J segment lost 2 bases and the V segment lost 4 bases, leaving 12 bases of the junction unmatched. Germline V CDR1 and CDR2: SQVTM, ANQGSEA. The CDR3 sequence is 16 residues long. For the CDR3, the DNA is TGCAGCGTTGGGGGAATAGCGGGGGACGGCGCCTACGAGCAGTACTTC. It encodes CSVGGIAGDGAYEQYF.

CDR3 nucleotides: TGTGCCAGCAGTTTAGTCACGTCGGCAGGACTGAACACTGAAGCTTTCTTT. It yields the protein CASSLVTSAGLNTEAFF. This rearrangement joins TRBV27 to TRBJ1-1; no firm D call. Germline CDR1 and CDR2: MNHEY and SMNVEV (reference sequence). V lost 2 bases to trimming and J lost 0 bases, with 16 bases between them. The CDR3 is made up of 17 amino acids.

In DNA, the CDR3 is TGTGCCAGCAGCTTAGCCGTATCGAACACTGAAGCTTTCTTT. Its translation is CASSLAVSNTEAFF. The chain links TRBV7-2 to TRBJ1-1, with unresolved D. The CDR3 contains 14 residues. V dropped 0 bases and J dropped 1 base, with 6 bases sitting between them. Germline CDR1 reads SGHTA; CDR2 reads FQGNSA.

The V gene is TRBV10-3, the J gene TRBJ2-7; D perhaps matches TRBD2 (6 bases). The CDR3 is 13 amino acids. The V and J ends lost 10 bases and 3 bases respectively, with 16 bases between them. From germline, CDR1 is ENHRY and CDR2 SYGVKD. The CDR3 region has the DNA TGTGCCAGGGCCGGGACTCTCAACTACGAGCAGTACTTC. Translated: CARAGTLNYEQYF.

This chain connects TRBV29-1 to TRBJ2-7, with 11 bases fitting TRBD2. The germline gives CDR1 SQVTM, CDR2 ANQGSEA. The CDR3 extends over 13 amino acids. Trimming at V came to 6 bases and at J to 3 bases, leaving 4 bases not matched to a gene. In nucleotides, the CDR3 is TGCAGCGTGGCAGGACTAGCGGGCTACGAGCAGTACTTC. Its protein product is CSVAGLAGYEQYF.

This clonotype was picked up a small number of times. The rearrangement joins TRBV5-1 to TRBJ1-2; D is possibly TRBD1 (5 bases). Deletions cut 2 bases from V and 3 bases from J, with 8 bases between. CDR1 is SGHRS, CDR2 YFSETQ, per germline. The CDR3 runs 13 residues. For the CDR3, the DNA is TGCGCCAGCAGCTTTGGGGGGGACTATGGCTACACCTTC. Residues: CASSFGGDYGYTF.

The chain is built from TRBV5-6 and TRBJ2-1; D gene unclear. The germline V and J ends were trimmed by 2 bases and 6 bases, with 6 bases remaining between them. CDR3 length equals 12 residues. Germline V gives CDR1 SGHDT, CDR2 YYEEEE. CDR3 amino acids: CASSLSINEQFF. The CDR3 DNA sequence: TGTGCCAGCAGCTTATCGATCAATGAGCAGTTCTTC.

The chain carries TRBV6-1 and TRBJ1-5, with D tentatively TRBD1 (5 bases). The V gene lost 7 bases and the J gene lost 0 bases, with 13 bases spanning the gap. The CDR3 is made up of 15 amino acids. The V gene's germline CDR1 is MNHNS and CDR2 SASEGT. The CDR3 sequence is CASKGDGNSNQPQHF. The CDR3 DNA is TGTGCCAGCAAAGGGGACGGGAATAGCAATCAGCCCCAGCATTTT.

The chain carries TRBV4-1 and TRBJ2-7; a weak D match, TRBD2 (7 bases). The length of the CDR3 is 13 residues. Germline lookup yields CDR1 MGHRA and CDR2 YSYEKL. Deletions cut 3 bases from V and 7 bases from J, with 13 bases between. The CDR3 nucleotides are TGCGCCAGCAGCCAGGGGGGGGCTAATGAGCAGTACTTC. It yields the protein CASSQGGANEQYF.

The rearrangement joins TRBV6-5 to TRBJ2-7; 9 positions match TRBD2. V lost 4 bases, J lost 4 bases, and 8 bases stayed unmatched. CDR3 length: 15 residues. Per germline, CDR1 MNHEY and CDR2 SVGAGI. The CDR3: CASSLLSGRGYEQYF. The DNA of the CDR3 is TGTGCCAGCAGTTTACTTAGCGGGAGAGGATACGAGCAGTACTTC.

The rearrangement links TRBV7-9 to TRBJ2-4, with D possibly matching TRBD2 (9 bases). Judging by the DNA end, TRBJ2-7 fits better; the J call may be wrong. Germline V gene sequence: CDR1 SEHNR, CDR2 FQNEAQ (reference sequence). The CDR3 consists of 15 residues. Written as DNA, the CDR3 is TGTGCCAGCAGCTTATGGCCTAGCGGGACAGGCGAGCAGTACTTC. Its protein product is CASSLWPSGTGEQYF.

The chain is built from TRBV30 and TRBJ1-6; no definite D call. This CDR3 comprises 14 residues. V lost 0 bases and J lost 9, with 12 bases in between. The germline CDR1 and CDR2 sequences are GTSNPN and SVGIG (reference sequence). Here the CDR3 DNA reads TGTGCCTGGAGTGTTCACAAGGCCGCTTCACCCCTCCACTTT. It encodes CAWSVHKAASPLHF.

The V gene is TRBV9, the J gene TRBJ1-2, with a tentative D call TRBD1 (5 bases). The CDR3 has 14 residues. Germline V gives CDR1 SGDLS, CDR2 YYNGEE. Trimming left V 3 bases short and J 6 bases short, with 15 bases between. The DNA for the CDR3 is TGTGCCAGCAGCGGAGGGACCTCTTGCGATGGCTACACCTTC. This sequence encodes CASSGGTSCDGYTF.

V usage is TRBV7-2 and J usage is TRBJ2-3, with TRBD2 matching over 12 bases. Trimming at V came to 5 bases and at J to 5 bases, leaving 14 bases not matched to a gene. The germline gives CDR1 SGHTA, CDR2 FQGNSA. This CDR3 comprises 18 residues. In nucleotides, the CDR3 is TGTGCCAGCAGCCCATACCGGACTAGCGGGACCAGGGGAGATACGCAGTATTTT. Translated: CASSPYRTSGTRGDTQYF.

The CDR3 loop is CASSLGVGNYGGELFF. CDR3 DNA: TGCGCCAGCAGCCTAGGAGTCGGGAACTACGGCGGGGAGCTGTTTTTT. This chain connects TRBV5-1 to TRBJ2-2, with D maybe TRBD2 (5 bases). CDR3 length: 16 amino acids. Trimming stripped 4 bases from V and 7 bases from J, with 20 bases between. Germline assignment: CDR1 SGHRS and CDR2 YFSETQ.

This chain joins TRBV28 and TRBJ2-1; possible D gene TRBD1, 6 bases. The CDR3 contains 14 residues. Per the germline V gene, CDR1 is MDHEN and CDR2 is SYDVKM. Trimming removed 1 base from V and 6 bases from J, with 10 bases in between. The CDR3 nucleotides read TGTGCCAGCAGTTTATTAACCAGGGGCAATGAGCAGTTCTTC. This encodes CASSLLTRGNEQFF. The variable domain in full, with the rest retrieved from reference TRBV28 and TRBJ2-1, is DVKVTQSSRYLVKRTGEKVFLECVQDMDHENMFWYRQDPGLGLRLIYFSYDVKMKEKGDIPEGYSVSREKKERFSLILESASTNQTSMYLCASSLLTRGNEQFFGPGTRLTVL.

This clonotype was seen more than once but under ten times. This sequence may be a read error, since a much larger clone differs from it by one base. The chain couples TRBV12-3 or TRBV12-4 to TRBJ2-7; D not certain. The length of the CDR3 is 11 residues. V lost 6 bases to trimming and J lost 0 bases, with 3 bases between them. The DNA for the CDR3 is TGTGCCAGCAGCACCTCCTACGAGCAGTACTTC. Translated: CASSTSYEQYF.

The chain recombines TRBV29-1 with TRBJ1-2, with D tentatively TRBD1 (5 bases). Germline V gene data show CDR1 as SQVTM and CDR2 as ANQGSEA. This CDR3 spans 11 amino acids. Between the trimmed V and J ends, which lost 6 bases and 8 bases, there was a span of 13 bases. CDR3 sequence reads: CSVRSREGYTF. Written as DNA, the CDR3 is TGCAGCGTGCGTAGCAGGGAGGGCTACACCTTC.

The rearrangement joins TRBV7-9 to TRBJ2-3; 8 bases map to TRBD1. The junction had 6 bases not matched to a gene; V was cut back by 5 bases and J by 2 bases. Germline CDR1 reads SEHNR; CDR2 reads FQNEAQ (reference sequence). The CDR3 is 15 amino acids. CDR3 amino acids: CASSLDRANTDTQYF. CDR3 in DNA: TGTGCCAGCAGCCTGGACAGGGCCAACACAGATACGCAGTATTTT. Supplemented by reference TRBV7-9 and TRBJ2-3, the full variable domain reads DTGVSQNPRHKITKRGQNVTFRCDPISEHNRLYWYRQTLGQGPEFLTYFQNEAQLEKSRLLSDRFSAERPKGSFSTLEIQRTEQGDSAMYLCASSLDRANTDTQYFGPGTRLTVL.